Listed below are T cell receptor beta chains from one sample, sequenced in a study of T cells in Graves' hyperthyroidism and ophthalmopathy. One entry per CDR3 protein results from TCRdb running MiXCR on the multiplex PCR reads. There are 310,000 or so distinct CDR3 sequences in the sample; approximately 15% occur only once, and about 50% lies in the top ten. The sequencing sample was made of blood. The receptors here all came from a woman between 55 and 75 years old with Graves' ophthalmopathy. CDR3s include the opening cysteine and the closing phenylalanine or tryptophan. A D gene is named only where the DNA matches it firmly. A clone size is listed for some rows: how often the clone was seen (once, few, many), or a class if it is expanded.

j_call d_call clone_size v_call cdr3_aa cdr3_nt
TRBJ2-2 - few TRBV7-3 CASSQGTPGAGELFF TGTGCCAGCAGCCAAGGGACTCCGGGCGCCGGGGAGCTGTTTTTT
TRBJ2-1 TRBD2 - TRBV19 CASSVAGLAGGPNERFF TGTGCCAGTAGTGTGGCCGGACTAGCGGGAGGGCCCAATGAGCGGTTCTTC
TRBJ2-7 TRBD1 many TRBV7-2 CASSSLGQGWEYF TGTGCCAGCAGCTCCCTAGGACAGGGTTGGGAGTACTTC
TRBJ2-7 TRBD1 many TRBV29-1 CSVGQDHYEQYF TGCAGCGTGGGACAGGATCATTACGAGCAGTACTTC
TRBJ2-7 TRBD1 - TRBV5-1 CASSRGQGAGEQYF TGCGCCAGCAGCAGAGGACAGGGGGCCGGCGAGCAGTACTTC
TRBJ2-3 TRBD1 few TRBV5-1 CASSWAGGLTDTQYF TGCGCCAGCAGCTGGGCAGGGGGCCTCACAGATACGCAGTATTTT
TRBJ2-7 TRBD2 many TRBV7-8 CASSLVAGGYSYEQYF TGTGCCAGCAGCTTAGTAGCGGGAGGGTACTCCTACGAGCAGTACTTC
TRBJ2-1 - - TRBV5-1 CASRGNGNEQFF TGCGCCAGCAGGGGAAATGGGAATGAGCAGTTCTTC
TRBJ1-6 TRBD1 few TRBV27 CASSGDRGIRSYNSPLHF TGTGCCAGCAGTGGAGACAGGGGAATTCGCTCCTATAATTCACCCCTCCACTTT
TRBJ2-1 TRBD2 - TRBV24-1 CATSGPGLAGVIYNEQFF TGTGCCACCAGTGGACCTGGACTAGCGGGAGTAATTTACAATGAGCAGTTCTTC
TRBJ2-1 - many TRBV20-1 CSAGSTTRGVMNEQFF TGCAGTGCTGGATCCACCACCAGGGGAGTGATGAATGAGCAGTTCTTC
TRBJ1-6 - many TRBV18 CASSPYGPKSSYNSPLHF TGTGCCAGCTCACCATATGGACCGAAGAGCTCCTATAATTCACCCCTCCACTTT
TRBJ1-1 TRBD1 - TRBV5-8 CASSPGGFAEAFF TGTGCCAGCAGCCCAGGGGGCTTCGCTGAAGCTTTCTTT
TRBJ2-6 - few TRBV5-6 CASSLGQTSGANVLTF TGTGCCAGCAGCCTCGGACAGACTTCTGGGGCCAACGTCCTGACTTTC
TRBJ2-7 - - TRBV28 CASSNRGPGDEQYF TGTGCCAGCAGTAATCGGGGGCCGGGGGACGAGCAGTACTTC
TRBJ2-6 - few TRBV5-5 CASSLWAGSSGANVLTF TGTGCCAGCAGCTTGTGGGCCGGTAGCTCTGGGGCCAACGTCCTGACTTTC
TRBJ1-1 - - TRBV19 CASSPQKDTEAFF TGTGCCAGTAGTCCACAAAAGGACACTGAAGCTTTCTTT
TRBJ2-3 - many TRBV7-2 CASSLEYSTDTQYF TGTGCCAGCAGCTTAGAGTACTCTACAGATACGCAGTATTTT
TRBJ1-6 - - TRBV12-3/TRBV12-4 CASSFSGQSSPLHF TGTGCCAGCAGTTTCAGTGGACAGAGTTCACCCCTCCACTTT
TRBJ2-7 - many TRBV15 CATSREVAGQRSSYEQYF TGTGCCACCAGCAGAGAGGTGGCCGGGCAGAGGAGCTCCTACGAGCAGTACTTC
TRBJ2-7 - many TRBV27 CASSSPLRSENPYEQYF TGTGCCAGCAGTTCCCCCCTGAGAAGCGAGAATCCTTACGAGCAGTACTTC
TRBJ2-4 TRBD2 - TRBV29-1 CSAAGGNGIQYF TGCAGCGCCGCGGGGGGGAATGGCATTCAGTACTTC
TRBJ1-1 - - TRBV10-2 CASSDNLIEAFF TGCGCCAGCAGCGACAATCTAATTGAAGCTTTCTTT
TRBJ1-4 - many TRBV7-8 CASSPIDPSATNEKLFF TGTGCCAGCAGCCCTATCGACCCCTCTGCAACTAATGAAAAACTGTTTTTT
TRBJ2-1 TRBD2 few TRBV24-1 CATSDPRTEREEQFF TGTGCCACCAGTGATCCGAGAACAGAGCGGGAGGAGCAGTTCTTC
TRBJ1-2 - many TRBV6-5 CASSYFRGPLYRHYGYTF TGTGCCAGCAGTTACTTCCGAGGACCTTTATACCGACACTATGGCTACACCTTC
TRBJ2-2 TRBD1 - TRBV29-1 CSVDTGTGSGELFF TGCAGCGTAGACACCGGGACAGGGTCCGGGGAGCTGTTTTTT
TRBJ2-5 - many TRBV7-2 CASSIRYETQYF TGTGCCAGCAGCATACGCTATGAGACCCAGTACTTC
TRBJ2-5 TRBD1 - TRBV20-1 CSARDLEGTGGRETQYF TGCAGTGCTAGAGATCTCGAGGGGACAGGGGGCCGGGAGACCCAGTACTTC
TRBJ2-1 TRBD2 many TRBV27 CASSLLKTSDYNEQFF TGTGCCAGCAGTTTATTGAAGACTAGCGACTACAATGAGCAGTTCTTC
TRBJ2-3 TRBD2 many TRBV5-1 CASSSLAGGSTGDGTSTDTQYF TGCGCCAGCAGCTCTCTAGCGGGGGGCTCTACCGGCGATGGCACTAGCACAGATACGCAGTATTTT
TRBJ2-7 - many TRBV29-1 CSVEDPITYEQYF TGCAGCGTTGAAGATCCGATTACCTACGAGCAGTACTTC